Described below is a single TCR beta chain sequence and its context. Its antigen is still unknown. The entry originates in a study of cytomegalovirus exposure and HLA in healthy donors. General study points: As a later analysis revealed, the rate of TCR association differed by HLA locus, with DRB1 most and HLA-C fewest.

PCR employed 60 Vbeta and 13 Jbeta primers. TCRdb keeps only in-frame clones here, not all; method: immunoSEQ multiplex PCR. The data hold over 95,000 clones, with 60% to 85% observed a single time. The source is a female donor in good health and CMV-seronegative. The sequencing input was PBMCs.

This CDR3 is CASRDEGVTQETQYF. CDR3 DNA sequence: TGTGCCAGCAGAGACGAAGGGGTTACTCAAGAGACCCAGTACTTC. This rearrangement joins TRBV11-1 to TRBJ2-5; possible D gene TRBD1, 5 bases. V lost 6 bases and J 2 bases, leaving 16 bases between the germline ends. There are 15 residues in the CDR3. Germline V gene lookup returns CDR1 SGHAT and CDR2 FQDESV (reference sequence).